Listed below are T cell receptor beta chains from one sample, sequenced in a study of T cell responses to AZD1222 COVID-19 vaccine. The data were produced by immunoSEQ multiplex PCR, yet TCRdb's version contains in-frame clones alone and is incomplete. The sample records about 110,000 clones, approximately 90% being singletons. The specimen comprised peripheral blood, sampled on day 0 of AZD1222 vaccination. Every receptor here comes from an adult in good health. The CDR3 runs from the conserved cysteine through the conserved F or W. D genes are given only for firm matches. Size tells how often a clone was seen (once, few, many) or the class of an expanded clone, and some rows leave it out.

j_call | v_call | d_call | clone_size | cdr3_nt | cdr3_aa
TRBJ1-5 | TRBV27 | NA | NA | TGTGCCAGCAGTTTAAGTAGACAGCCCCAGCATTTT | CASSLSRQPQHF
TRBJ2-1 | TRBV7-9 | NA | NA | TGTGCCAGCAGCTTGGGAGGACAGCCAAATGAGCAGTTCTTC | CASSLGGQPNEQFF
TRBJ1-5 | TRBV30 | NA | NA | TGTGCCTGGAGTGTTGAAGGCAATCAGCCCCAGCATTTT | CAWSVEGNQPQHF
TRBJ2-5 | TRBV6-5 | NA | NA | TGTGCCAGCAGTTATGGGTCTCAGGGGTACCAAGAGACCCAGTACTTC | CASSYGSQGYQETQYF
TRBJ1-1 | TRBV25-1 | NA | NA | TGTGCCAGCAGTGAATTGAGTGGTGCTAGGGACACTGAAGCTTTCTTT | CASSELSGARDTEAFF
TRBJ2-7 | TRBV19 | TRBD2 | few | TGTGCCAGTAGTAATAGCGGGTCGACCTACGAGCAGTACTTC | CASSNSGSTYEQYF
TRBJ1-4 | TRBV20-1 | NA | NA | TGCAGTGCTAGTAGTGGTTCGACTAATGAAAAACTGTTTTTT | CSASSGSTNEKLFF
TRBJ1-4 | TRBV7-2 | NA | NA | TGTGCCAGCAGCTGGACAGATAATGAAAAACTGTTTTTT | CASSWTDNEKLFF
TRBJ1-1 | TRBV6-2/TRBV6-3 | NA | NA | TGTGCCAGCAGTTACTCGCGGGAAGAAGCTTTCTTT | CASSYSREEAFF
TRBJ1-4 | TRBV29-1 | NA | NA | TGCAGCGTTGAAGATGGGAGGCCTGCAACTAATGAAAAACTGTTTTTT | CSVEDGRPATNEKLFF
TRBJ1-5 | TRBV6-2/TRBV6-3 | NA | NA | TGTGCCAGCAGTTACTCGATAGGAGCGAATCAGCCCCAGCATTTT | CASSYSIGANQPQHF
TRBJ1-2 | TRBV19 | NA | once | TGTGCCAGTAGTATTATCCCAGACCTATCTGGCTACACCTTC | CASSIIPDLSGYTF
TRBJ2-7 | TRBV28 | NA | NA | TGTGCCAGCAGTTTATTATCCTACGAGCAGTACTTC | CASSLLSYEQYF
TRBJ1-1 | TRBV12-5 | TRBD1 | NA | TGTGCTAGTGGTTTGGCCGGGACAGACACTGAAGCTTTCTTT | CASGLAGTDTEAFF
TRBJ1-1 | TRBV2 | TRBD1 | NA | TGTGCCAGGGGCCCGACAGGGGGGAACACTGAAGCTTTCTTT | CARGPTGGNTEAFF
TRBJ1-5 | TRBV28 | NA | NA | TGTGCCAGCAGTGCGCCCCTAAGCAATCAGCCCCAGCATTTT | CASSAPLSNQPQHF
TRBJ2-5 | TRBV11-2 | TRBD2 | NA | TGTGCCAGCAGCTTTCCCTTTGGCGGGAGTGACGAGACCCAGTACTTC | CASSFPFGGSDETQYF
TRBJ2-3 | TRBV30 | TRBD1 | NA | TGTGCCTGGAGTGTGGGCAGGGGGATGGTCGGTGCAGATACGCAGTATTTT | CAWSVGRGMVGADTQYF
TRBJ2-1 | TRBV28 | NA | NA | TGTGCCGGCGGGGGACAGAGACTCAATGAGCAGTTCTTC | CAGGGQRLNEQFF
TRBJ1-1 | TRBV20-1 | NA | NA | TGCAGTGTAGGTTTGGGCACTGAAGCTTTCTTT | CSVGLGTEAFF
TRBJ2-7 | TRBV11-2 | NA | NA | TGTGCCAGCAGCTGGGGGGCGGGAGAAGACTACGAGCAGTACTTC | CASSWGAGEDYEQYF
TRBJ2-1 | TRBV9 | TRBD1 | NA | TGTGCCAGCAGCCCACCGGGACAGGGGGCGCTTAGTGTCTATGAGCAGTTCTTC | CASSPPGQGALSVYEQFF
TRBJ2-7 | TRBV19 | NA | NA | TGTGCCAGTAGATTCGGGGTTTCCTCCTACGAGCAGTACTTC | CASRFGVSSYEQYF
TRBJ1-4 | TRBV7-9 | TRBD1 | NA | TGTGCCAGCAGCTTAGAGACAGGGGATGGGGAAAAACTGTTTTTT | CASSLETGDGEKLFF
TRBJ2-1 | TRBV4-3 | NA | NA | TGCGCCAGCAGCCAAGATCATTTGCCGCTACATGGGCAGTTCTTC | CASSQDHLPLHGQFF
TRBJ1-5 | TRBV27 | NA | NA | TGTGCCAGCAGTTTGATGAGGGGTGGGAATCAGCCCCAGCATTTT | CASSLMRGGNQPQHF
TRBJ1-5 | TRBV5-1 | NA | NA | TGCGCCAGCAGCTTGCTAGGAGGGAATAGCAATCAGCCCCAGCATTTT | CASSLLGGNSNQPQHF
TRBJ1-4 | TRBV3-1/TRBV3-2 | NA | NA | TGTGCCAGCGTGTTTAGTCACCCTAAGACTAGTGAAAAACTGTTTTTT | CASVFSHPKTSEKLFF
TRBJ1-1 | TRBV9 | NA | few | TGTGCCAGCAGCGTAGAGGGCAGGGGATACACTGAAGCTTTCTTT | CASSVEGRGYTEAFF
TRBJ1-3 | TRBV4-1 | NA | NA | TGCGCCAGCAGTCGAGAGTTGAGCTCTGGAAACACCATATATTTT | CASSRELSSGNTIYF
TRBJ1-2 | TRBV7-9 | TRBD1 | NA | TGTGCCAGCAGCATGATACAGGGGCTGAGACCCTATGGCTACACCTTC | CASSMIQGLRPYGYTF
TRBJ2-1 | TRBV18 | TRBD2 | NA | TGTGCCAGCTCACCCCGGACTAGCGGGGGGGACAATGAGCAGTTCTTC | CASSPRTSGGDNEQFF
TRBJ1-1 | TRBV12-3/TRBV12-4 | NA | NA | TGTGCCAGCAGTTTTCAGGGAAACACTGAAGCTTTCTTT | CASSFQGNTEAFF
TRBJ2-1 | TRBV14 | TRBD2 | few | TGTGCCAGCGGTCTTAGGACTAGCGGGAGTCATGAGCAGTTCTTC | CASGLRTSGSHEQFF
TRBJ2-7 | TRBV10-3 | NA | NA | TGTGCCTCGGGGGTAGCGGCTTCCTACGAGCAGTACTTC | CASGVAASYEQYF
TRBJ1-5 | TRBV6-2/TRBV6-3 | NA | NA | TGTGCCAGCAGTTACTCGAGTAGGGCCAATGATCAGCCCCAGCATTTT | CASSYSSRANDQPQHF
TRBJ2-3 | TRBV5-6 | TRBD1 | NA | TGTGCCAGCAGCCTCCGGGACAGCCTATTCACAGATACGCAGTATTTT | CASSLRDSLFTDTQYF
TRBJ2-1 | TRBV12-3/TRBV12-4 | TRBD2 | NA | TGTGCCACACTAGCGGGAGGGCCAGATGAGCAGTTCTTC | CATLAGGPDEQFF
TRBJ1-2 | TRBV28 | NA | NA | TGTGCCAGCAGTTTAATCGGGCCAGAATGGGGCTACACCTTC | CASSLIGPEWGYTF
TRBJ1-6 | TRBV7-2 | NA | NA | TGTGCCAGCAGCTTCTCACAGGGACCCCTCCACTTT | CASSFSQGPLHF
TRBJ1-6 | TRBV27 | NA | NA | TGTGCCAGCAAGGTCAGCGCCAATTCACCCCTCCACTTT | CASKVSANSPLHF
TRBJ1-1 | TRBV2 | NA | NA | TGTGCCAGCAGTCCCAAGGGAATGAACACTGAAGCTTTCTTT | CASSPKGMNTEAFF
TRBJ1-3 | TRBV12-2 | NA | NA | TGTGCAAGTCGCTCGACAGGGGACTCTGGAAACACCATATATTTT | CASRSTGDSGNTIYF
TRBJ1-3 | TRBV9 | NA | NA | TGTGCCAGCAGCGTAGGGCAGAAGCCTGGAAACACCATATATTTT | CASSVGQKPGNTIYF
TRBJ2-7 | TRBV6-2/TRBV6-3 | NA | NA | TGTGCCAGCAGTTATTGGTACGAGCAGTACTTC | CASSYWYEQYF
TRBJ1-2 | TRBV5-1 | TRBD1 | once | TGCGCCAGCAGCTCCCTGGGACAGGGGGCCTATGGCTACACCTTC | CASSSLGQGAYGYTF
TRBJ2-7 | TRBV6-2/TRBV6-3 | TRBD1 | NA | TGTGCCAGCAGTTACGACGTTACCAACAGGGGCCGCTCCAACGAGCAGTACTTC | CASSYDVTNRGRSNEQYF
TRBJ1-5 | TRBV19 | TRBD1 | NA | TGTGCCAGTAGTGTACCGGGACAGATCAATCAGCCCCAGCATTTT | CASSVPGQINQPQHF
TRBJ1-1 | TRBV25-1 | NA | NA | TGTGCCAGCAGTCCCACGACAGCCCGAGCCCTTGAAGCTTTCTTT | CASSPTTARALEAFF
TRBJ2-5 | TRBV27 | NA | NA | TGTGCCAGCAGTTCCTGGGACTACTTC | CASSSWDYF